This T cell receptor (beta chain) was retrieved from a study of T cell changes during pregnancy in multiple sclerosis. This CDR3 region has 13 residues. The V segment lost 3 bases and the J segment 10 bases; nucleotides outside the gene matches: 6. The germline V gene encodes CDR1 SGHRS and CDR2 YFSETQ. Sequencing was performed with immunoSEQ multiplex PCR; in TCRdb, only in-frame clones are kept and a portion is missing. The sample carries 45,000 to 75,000 clones, nearly 95% recorded once. This receptor was obtained from a female donor with multiple sclerosis, enrolled in a pregnancy study. The specimen comprised peripheral blood, sampled in the first trimester of pregnancy. The V and J genes are TRBV5-1 and TRBJ2-1; 8 nucleotides agree with TRBD2. This CDR3 reads CASSSGGGMEQFF. CDR3 sequence (DNA): TGCGCCAGCAGCTCGGGCGGGGGGATGGAGCAGTTCTTC.